Below, 5 T cell receptor beta chains from the same sample are listed, as sequenced in a study of blood T cell repertoires in COVID-19. Profiling relied on immunoSEQ multiplex PCR, and the TCRdb table lists in-frame clones only, not all of them. The top ten clones hold about 2% of a sample with some 300,000 clones, around 90% of them seen once. Sequencing input: peripheral blood. Every receptor here comes from a man in his late teens or twenties with active or convalescent COVID-19.

The chain recombines TRBV4-1 with TRBJ2-5; 7 bases are a match to TRBD2. V gave up 0 bases and J gave up 5 bases; unmatched junction bases: 9. CDR3 length: 16 amino acids. Germline lookup yields CDR1 MGHRA and CDR2 YSYEKL. The CDR3 protein is CASSQDPPGEGETQYF. CDR3 bases: TGCGCCAGCAGCCAAGATCCCCCGGGGGAGGGGGAGACCCAGTACTTC.

This chain uses TRBV7-8 with TRBJ2-7; the match to TRBD2 covers 10 bases. This CDR3 has 14 residues. Germline V lookup: CDR1 SGHVS, CDR2 FQNEAQ. Trimming cost V 5 bases and J 6 bases; bases outside gene matches: 7. The CDR3 reads CASSAALAGLEQYF. The CDR3 nucleotides read TGTGCCAGCAGCGCGGCACTAGCGGGACTCGAGCAGTACTTC.

Only one count was recorded for this clone. The CDR3 DNA sequence: TGTGCCAGCAGCCCCGGGACAGGGGCCGACGGGGAGCTGTTTTTT. This sequence encodes CASSPGTGADGELFF. V usage is TRBV7-8 and J usage is TRBJ2-2; 10 bases are shared with TRBD1. V lost 5 bases and J lost 7; bases outside the gene matches: 7. CDR3 length: 15 residues. Per germline, CDR1 SGHVS and CDR2 FQNEAQ.

V and J are TRBV10-1 and TRBJ2-3, with D tentatively TRBD2 (5 bases). The CDR3 spans 17 residues. Trimming took off 4 bases at V and 0 bases at J, with 17 bases between the two ends. Germline CDR1 and CDR2: WNHNN and SYGVQD (reference sequence). CDR3 DNA: TGCGCCAGCAGTGGATCTATGAGCGGATCTAGCACAGATACGCAGTATTTT. This encodes CASSGSMSGSSTDTQYF.

The rearrangement joins TRBV6-5 to TRBJ2-2; TRBD2 aligns across 10 bases. Trimming at V came to 0 bases and at J to 6 bases, leaving 4 bases not matched to a gene. Germline-derived CDR1 and CDR2 are MNHEY and SVGAGI. The CDR3 sequence is 16 residues long. The CDR3 DNA follows: TGTGCCAGCAGTTACTCGATAGCGGGGGGAGCCGGGGAGCTGTTTTTT. Its translation: CASSYSIAGGAGELFF.